A single sample is the source of the 25 T cell receptor beta chains below, sequenced in a study of T cell responses to AZD1222 COVID-19 vaccine. TCRdb's copy holds only in-frame clones and misses some; the assay was immunoSEQ multiplex PCR. The sample holds about 82,000 clones, 80% to 90% seen once. Sample: peripheral blood, taken 28 days after the second AZD1222 dose. These TCRs come from an adult who received the AZD1222 COVID-19 vaccine.

This chain connects TRBV4-1 to TRBJ2-2; D uncertain. The germline V gene encodes CDR1 MGHRA and CDR2 YSYEKL. The CDR3 spans 16 residues. Trimming pared 1 base from V and 2 bases from J, leaving 11 bases between. The CDR3 reads CASSQVLSINTGELFF. The DNA for the CDR3 is TGCGCCAGCAGCCAAGTCCTCAGCATAAACACCGGGGAGCTGTTTTTT.

This clone was detected only once. This chain connects TRBV7-6 to TRBJ2-2; D is ambiguous. CDR3 length: 17 residues. The germline V gene encodes CDR1 SGHVS and CDR2 FNYEAQ. The V gene lost 1 base and the J gene lost 0 bases, with 12 bases spanning the gap. The CDR3 coding sequence is TGTGCCAGCAGCTTAGTAGGCAGGCCCCCGAACACCGGGGAGCTGTTTTTT. Amino acids: CASSLVGRPPNTGELFF.

The rearrangement uses TRBV6-2 or TRBV6-3 and TRBJ2-1; perhaps TRBD2 as D (5 bases). There are 13 residues in the CDR3. The V and J ends lost 6 bases and 10 bases respectively, with 16 bases between them. Germline lookup yields CDR1 MNHEY and CDR2 SVGEGT. The DNA of the CDR3 is TGTGCCAGCAGCCTTAAAATGGGCGGGGAGCAGTTCTTC. Translated, it gives CASSLKMGGEQFF.

This chain links TRBV20-1 with TRBJ2-2, with D possibly matching TRBD1 (6 bases). The ends were cut back, 3 bases at V and 1 base at J, with 9 bases in the middle. This CDR3 region has 14 residues. The germline V gene encodes CDR1 DFQATT and CDR2 SNEGSKA (reference sequence). The CDR3 is CSASGQKNTGELFF. The CDR3, as DNA: TGCAGTGCTAGTGGACAGAAGAACACCGGGGAGCTGTTTTTT.

The chain has TRBV19 and TRBJ2-1; 16 nucleotides line up with TRBD2. J was trimmed by 8 bases and V by 7 bases; bases with no gene match: 17. The CDR3 extends over 19 amino acids. Germline lookup yields CDR1 LNHDA and CDR2 SQIVND (reference sequence). CDR3 in DNA: TGTGCCAGTACCCGGGGACTAGCGGGAGGGCCTCTCCTGGGCGATGAGCAGTTCTTC. The encoded protein is CASTRGLAGGPLLGDEQFF. Filled out from reference TRBV19 and TRBJ2-1, the complete variable domain reads DGGITQSPKYLFRKEGQNVTLSCEQNLNHDAMYWYRQDPGQGLRLIYYSQIVNDFQKGDIAEGYSVSREKKESFPLTVTSAQKNPTAFYLCASTRGLAGGPLLGDEQFFGPGTRLTVL.

Comment on this clone: The same CDR3 also results from other DNA sequences found in this sample. The rearrangement links TRBV28 to TRBJ1-1; D unclear. The CDR3 is made up of 13 amino acids. Trimming took 6 bases from V and 0 from J, leaving 8 bases between them. The germline CDR1 and CDR2 sequences are MDHEN and SYDVKM. The CDR3 reads CASSLTVNTEAFF. CDR3 DNA: TGTGCCAGCAGCCTAACAGTGAACACTGAAGCTTTCTTT.

J is TRBJ2-5 and V is TRBV5-1; 7 positions match TRBD1. In germline, CDR1 is SGHRS, CDR2 YFSETQ. The ends lost 1 base at V and 1 base at J; junction bases unmatched: 10. The CDR3 covers 17 residues. The CDR3 DNA follows: TGCGCCAGCAGCTTGCCGCCCGACAGGGAGCCCCAAGAGACCCAGTACTTC. Its protein is CASSLPPDREPQETQYF.

This chain joins TRBV19 and TRBJ2-5; D not resolved. CDR3 length equals 12 residues. Trimming cost V 3 bases and J 3 bases, with 5 bases left between them. Germline V gene sequence: CDR1 LNHDA, CDR2 SQIVND (reference sequence). Written as DNA, the CDR3 is TGTGCCAGTAGTATGGAGAAAGAGACCCAGTACTTC. This translates into CASSMEKETQYF.

The chain couples TRBV10-3 to TRBJ2-7; TRBD1 agrees at 7 bases. This CDR3 comprises 14 residues. Germline CDR1 and CDR2: ENHRY and SYGVKD. J was trimmed by 2 bases and V by 6 bases; bases with no gene match: 7. The CDR3 reads CAISGVGQTYEQYF. CDR3 nucleotide sequence: TGTGCCATCAGCGGTGTGGGACAGACCTACGAGCAGTACTTC.

This clone was detected a few times. This sequence joins TRBV28 and TRBJ1-4, with TRBD1 as a possible D gene (5 bases). Trimming pared 3 bases from V and 2 bases from J, leaving 13 bases between. CDR1 is MDHEN, CDR2 SYDVKM, per germline. The CDR3 is made up of 16 amino acids. The CDR3 loop is CASSFTVGLTNEKLFF. The CDR3 DNA is TGTGCCAGCAGTTTTACCGTGGGGCTGACTAATGAAAAACTGTTTTTT. The full variable domain, its missing parts supplied by reference TRBV28 and TRBJ1-4, is DVKVTQSSRYLVKRTGEKVFLECVQDMDHENMFWYRQDPGLGLRLIYFSYDVKMKEKGDIPEGYSVSREKKERFSLILESASTNQTSMYLCASSFTVGLTNEKLFFGSGTQLSVL.

This chain links TRBV6-5 with TRBJ1-5; no definite D call. The germline V and J ends were trimmed by 8 bases and 4 bases, with 6 bases remaining between them. The germline CDR1 and CDR2 sequences are MNHEY and SVGAGI. This CDR3 region has 11 residues. CDR3 DNA: TGTGCCAGCGGCCAAAATCAGCCCCAGCATTTT. This encodes CASGQNQPQHF.

The V gene is TRBV29-1, the J gene TRBJ2-7, with a possible D match to TRBD2 (5 bases). Germline V gives CDR1 SQVTM, CDR2 ANQGSEA. Trimming removed 6 bases at V and 6 bases at J, with 15 bases between. The CDR3 has 12 amino acids. The CDR3 region is CSVGWIAGEQYF. Written as DNA, the CDR3 is TGCAGCGTGGGATGGATTGCGGGCGAGCAGTACTTC.

The rearrangement joins TRBV5-1 to TRBJ1-1, with 7 bases that match TRBD1. Germline V CDR1 and CDR2: SGHRS, YFSETQ. The V gene end was trimmed by 5 bases and the J gene end by 4 bases; junction bases not matched to a gene: 8. CDR3 length equals 14 residues. The CDR3 protein is CASSPSGGTTEAFF. The CDR3 DNA is TGCGCCAGCAGTCCCTCAGGGGGGACCACTGAAGCTTTCTTT.

The chain uses TRBV28 and TRBJ1-1, with D unresolved. The V and J ends lost 7 bases and 0 bases respectively, with 6 bases between them. The CDR3 runs 12 residues. Germline V gives CDR1 MDHEN, CDR2 SYDVKM. Here the CDR3 reads CASTHLNTEAFF. The CDR3 nucleotides read TGTGCCAGCACCCATCTGAACACTGAAGCTTTCTTT. Full variable domain (missing parts from reference TRBV28 and TRBJ1-1): DVKVTQSSRYLVKRTGEKVFLECVQDMDHENMFWYRQDPGLGLRLIYFSYDVKMKEKGDIPEGYSVSREKKERFSLILESASTNQTSMYLCASTHLNTEAFFGQGTRLTVV.

V gene TRBV19 combines with J gene TRBJ2-7; D perhaps matches TRBD2 (6 bases). Between the trimmed V and J ends, which lost 3 bases and 4 bases, there was a span of 13 bases. The CDR3 has 14 residues. CDR1 is LNHDA and CDR2 is SQIVND in the germline V gene (reference sequence). CDR3 sequence: CASSMAGSDYEQYF. In nucleotides, the CDR3 is TGTGCCAGTAGTATGGCGGGATCGGATTACGAGCAGTACTTC.

Points on this clone: The germline gene is not matched at one end of the junction; a read error may be the cause. The chain recombines TRBV20-1 with TRBJ1-2; D call uncertain. CDR1 is DFQATT and CDR2 is SNEGSKA in the germline V gene (reference sequence). This CDR3 has 9 amino acids. DNA for the CDR3: TGCAGTGCTAGAAGGCCCGGGGACTTC. This encodes CSARRPGDF.

This clone was seen more than once but under ten times. The chain uses TRBV10-3 and TRBJ1-4, with D tentatively TRBD1 (6 bases). The V end was cut by 0 bases, the J end by 6 bases, with 17 bases between. This CDR3 has 17 amino acids. Germline values: CDR1 ENHRY, CDR2 SYGVKD. The CDR3: CAISESQAGTQDEKLFF. As DNA, the CDR3 is TGTGCCATCAGTGAGTCACAAGCAGGGACACAGGATGAAAAACTGTTTTTT.

The J gene is TRBJ2-7, the V gene TRBV19, with no clear D. Trimming pared 3 bases from V and 2 bases from J, leaving 14 bases between. The germline CDR1 and CDR2 sequences are LNHDA and SQIVND (reference sequence). The CDR3 extends over 15 amino acids. CDR3 DNA sequence: TGTGCCAGTAGTATCACCGGGCCCAAGCCCTACGAGCAGTACTTC. Its protein is CASSITGPKPYEQYF.

The chain recombines TRBV4-1 with TRBJ1-1; D might be TRBD1 (6 bases). There are 16 residues in the CDR3. Germline V gene sequence: CDR1 MGHRA, CDR2 YSYEKL. V was clipped by 4 bases and J by 0 bases, with 15 bases between them. CDR3 DNA: TGCGCCAGCAGCCCCCGAGCCCAGGGGTTGAACACTGAAGCTTTCTTT. It codes for CASSPRAQGLNTEAFF.

CDR3 loop: CASSQGGKNIQYF. CDR3 coding DNA: TGTGCCAGCAGCCAAGGGGGAAAAAACATTCAGTACTTC. The V gene is TRBV3-1 (or the pseudogene TRBV3-2), the J gene TRBJ2-4; D ambiguous. The V end lost 1 base, the J end lost 4 bases, and 5 bases lay between the germline ends. The CDR3 loop spans 13 amino acids. Germline V lookup: CDR1 LGHDT, CDR2 YNNKEL (reference sequence).

The rearrangement joins TRBV3-1 (or the pseudogene TRBV3-2) to TRBJ1-5; D is perhaps TRBD1 (5 bases). V was cut by 0 bases and J by 7 bases, with 13 bases left in between. Germline V gene data show CDR1 as LGHDT and CDR2 as YNNKEL (reference sequence). CDR3 size: 15 residues. The CDR3: CASSQDTSGGQPQHF. DNA for the CDR3: TGTGCCAGCAGCCAAGATACATCGGGGGGGCAGCCCCAGCATTTT.

This clone was counted between two and nine times. J is TRBJ1-1 and V is TRBV6-2 or TRBV6-3; D ambiguous. The CDR3 contains 12 residues. The V gene lost 6 bases and the J gene lost 7 bases, with 12 bases spanning the gap. The V gene's germline CDR1 is MNHEY and CDR2 SVGEGT. CDR3 bases: TGTGCCAGCAGCCAACAACAAGGTGAAGCTTTCTTT. This gives the protein CASSQQQGEAFF.

V gene TRBV7-3 combines with J gene TRBJ2-7, with D possibly called TRBD1 or TRBD2 (5 bases each). Per germline, CDR1 SGHTA and CDR2 FQGTGA. Trimming shortened V by 5 bases and J by 6 bases, and 17 bases separated the two germline ends. There are 14 residues in the CDR3. In nucleotides, the CDR3 is TGTGCCAGCAGCCTTGACAGACTAACTGGCGAGCAGTACTTC. Encoded protein: CASSLDRLTGEQYF.

This chain links TRBV18 with TRBJ2-1, with 8 positions matching TRBD2. Germline V CDR1 and CDR2: KGHSH, LQKENI. There are 19 residues in the CDR3. V lost 4 bases to trimming and J lost 4 bases; unmatched junction nucleotides: 18. CDR3 nucleotide sequence: TGTGCCAGCTCACGGGAGAATAGCGGGACAAGGCTATCTTACAATGAGCAGTTCTTC. Translating gives CASSRENSGTRLSYNEQFF. Complete variable domain (other parts from reference TRBV18 and TRBJ2-1): NAGVMQNPRHLVRRRGQEARLRCSPMKGHSHVYWYRQLPEEGLKFMVYLQKENIIDESGMPKERFSAEFPKEGPSILRIQQVVRGDSAAYFCASSRENSGTRLSYNEQFFGPGTRLTVL.

The genes are TRBV30 and TRBJ1-1, with TRBD1 matching 12 bases. There are 17 residues in the CDR3. Germline CDR1 and CDR2: GTSNPN and SVGIG (reference sequence). J lost 1 base, V lost 3 bases, and 9 bases had no gene match. CDR3 bases: TGTGCCTGGAGGATAGGGACAGGGGGCATTAGGAACACTGAAGCTTTCTTT. Residues: CAWRIGTGGIRNTEAFF. Together with reference TRBV30 and TRBJ1-1, the CDR3 gives the full variable domain: SQTIHQWPATLVQPVGSPLSLECTVEGTSNPNLYWYRQAAGRGLQLLFYSVGIGQISSEVPQNLSASRPQDRQFILSSKKLLLSDSGFYLCAWRIGTGGIRNTEAFFGQGTRLTVV.